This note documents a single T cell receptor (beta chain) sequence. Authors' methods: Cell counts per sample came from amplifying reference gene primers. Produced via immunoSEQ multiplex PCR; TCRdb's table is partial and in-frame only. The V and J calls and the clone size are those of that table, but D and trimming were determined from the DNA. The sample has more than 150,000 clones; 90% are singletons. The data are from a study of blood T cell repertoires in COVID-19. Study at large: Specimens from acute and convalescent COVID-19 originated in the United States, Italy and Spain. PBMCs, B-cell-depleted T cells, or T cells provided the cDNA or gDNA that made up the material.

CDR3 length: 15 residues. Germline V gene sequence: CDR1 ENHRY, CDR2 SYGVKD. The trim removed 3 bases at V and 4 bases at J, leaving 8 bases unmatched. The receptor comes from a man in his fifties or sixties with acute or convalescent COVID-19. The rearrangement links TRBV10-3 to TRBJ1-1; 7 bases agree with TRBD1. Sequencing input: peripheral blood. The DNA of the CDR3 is TGTGCCATCAGTGATCCAGGGGGAGGACTCACTGAAGCTTTCTTT. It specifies CAISDPGGGLTEAFF.